This TCR beta chain comes out of a study of blood T cell repertoires in COVID-19. As for the study in general: COVID-19 samples from acute and convalescent phases originated in the United States, Italy and Spain.

In the authors' methods: Reference gene primer amplification in the assay estimated nucleated cell counts. Measured with immunoSEQ multiplex PCR; TCRdb has only the in-frame clones, and not every one. The D gene and trimming were derived from the DNA, and the V and J assignments and clone size from that table. The table records 250,000 or so clones, 80% to 90% of them present only once. Germline CDR1 reads MDHEN; CDR2 reads SYDVKM. The V segment lost 7 bases and the J segment 9 bases; nucleotides outside the gene matches: 16. CDR3 size: 16 residues. The sequencing sample was made of peripheral blood. The source is a woman in her twenties or thirties with active or convalescent COVID-19. This sequence joins TRBV28 and TRBJ2-1; 9 nucleotides line up with TRBD2. Written as DNA, the CDR3 is TGTGCCAGCACCCCGGGGGGTGCGGGGGGGCTTAGTGAGCAGTTCTTC. Translation gives CASTPGGAGGLSEQFF.